These 6 T cell receptor beta chains originate from one sample sequenced in a study of blood T cell repertoires in COVID-19. This table comes from immunoSEQ multiplex PCR, and its TCRdb copy is limited to in-frame clones, with some not included. The sample carries about 320,000 clones, about 89% recorded once. The sample consisted of peripheral blood. The receptors stem from a man aged 18 to 30 who had recovered from COVID-19.

The chain employs TRBV5-1 and TRBJ1-2, with 7 bases lining up with TRBD1. The trim removed 4 bases at V and 2 bases at J, leaving 5 bases unmatched. The CDR3 contains 14 residues. Germline values: CDR1 SGHRS, CDR2 YFSETQ. The CDR3 DNA follows: TGCGCCAGCAGCACCGGGGACAGAAACTATGGCTACACCTTC. It yields the protein CASSTGDRNYGYTF.

This chain connects TRBV27 to TRBJ2-3; TRBD2 matches at 14 bases. This CDR3 comprises 16 residues. J was trimmed by 3 bases and V by 6 bases; bases with no gene match: 5. Per germline, CDR1 MNHEY and CDR2 SMNVEV (reference sequence). In DNA, the CDR3 is TGTGCCAGCAGACCGGGACTAGCGGGAGTAACAGATACGCAGTATTTT. It is translated as CASRPGLAGVTDTQYF.

This clone was picked up one time. The chain recombines TRBV10-3 with TRBJ1-1; D is uncertain. Germline values: CDR1 ENHRY, CDR2 SYGVKD. The CDR3 sequence is 16 residues long. Trimming removed 5 bases at V and 0 bases at J, with 16 bases between. CDR3 loop: CAISQDASGMNTEAFF. The CDR3 nucleotides are TGTGCCATCAGTCAGGACGCCTCCGGGATGAACACTGAAGCTTTCTTT.

V usage is TRBV6-1 and J usage is TRBJ1-4; the match to TRBD1 covers 7 bases. Germline lookup yields CDR1 MNHNS and CDR2 SASEGT. CDR3 length equals 16 residues. After removal of 3 bases from V and 5 bases from J, the junction contained 9 bases not matched to a gene. The CDR3 nucleotides are TGTGCCAGCAGTGAGCGACAGGGTATCCGGAATGAAAAACTGTTTTTT. Its protein product is CASSERQGIRNEKLFF.

This chain connects TRBV19 to TRBJ2-6, with unresolved D. The CDR3 has 13 residues. Germline CDR1 is LNHDA and CDR2 is SQIVND (reference sequence). The V and J ends lost 9 bases and 1 base respectively, with 7 bases between them. CDR3 nucleotide sequence: TGTGCCAGCTCCACATCTGGGGCCAACGTCCTGACTTTC. This translates into CASSTSGANVLTF.

V gene TRBV27 combines with J gene TRBJ1-5; 11 positions agree with TRBD1. Germline values: CDR1 MNHEY, CDR2 SMNVEV (reference sequence). V was pared by 6 bases and J by 4 bases, with 5 bases of the junction left unmatched. The CDR3 has 15 amino acids. CDR3 nucleotide sequence: TGTGCCAGCAGAGCAAGGGACAGGGGGAATCAGCCCCAGCATTTT. Protein: CASRARDRGNQPQHF.